This is a list of T cell receptor beta chains from one sample in a study of shared clonotypes between healthy human individuals. Only in-frame clones appear in the TCRdb table, and some are missing; sequencing was by immunoSEQ multiplex PCR. Of about 870,000 clones detected, approximately 92% appear once; the ten largest clones hold 20% to 30%. The material sequenced was naive CD8+ T cells sorted from blood. Every receptor here comes from a man aged 25-45 years in good health. Both conserved end residues are part of each CDR3.

J gene | V gene | CDR3 protein
TRBJ2-7 | TRBV27 | CASSSNGQGAAGGGYEQYF
TRBJ2-5 | TRBV9 | CASSVAQVQETQYF
TRBJ2-7 | TRBV7-9 | CASSWTSGRNSYEQYF
TRBJ1-5 | TRBV19 | CASMAGIGQPQHF
TRBJ2-3 | TRBV18 | CASSPPDVPSTDTQYF
TRBJ1-1 | TRBV30 | CAWRAYTYEAFF
TRBJ2-7 | TRBV7-9 | CASSSSTGTYEQYF
TRBJ2-3 | TRBV7-8 | CASIPRDRSTDTQYF
TRBJ2-4 | TRBV12-1 | CASSFVREGRRNIQYF
TRBJ2-1 | TRBV4-1 | CASSQDPTGRDEQFF
TRBJ2-7 | TRBV6-6 | CASSPRDRAYEQYF
TRBJ2-3 | TRBV7-9 | CAGGKKTGGTQYF
TRBJ2-5 | TRBV19 | CASSIGTGWRQETQYF
TRBJ2-3 | TRBV5-1 | CASSLRVPSTDTQYF
TRBJ2-5 | TRBV7-9 | CASSRPDAETQYF
TRBJ2-2 | TRBV6-5 | CASSASGLPRELFF
TRBJ2-5 | TRBV15 | CATNTLTSRETQYF
TRBJ1-2 | TRBV7-2 | CASSWGTPYGYTF
TRBJ2-5 | TRBV7-7 | CASSLTGGRETQYF
TRBJ2-7 | TRBV11-3 | CASRGETYEQYF
TRBJ2-1 | TRBV7-9 | CASSLGGTPLREQFF
TRBJ2-1 | TRBV7-9 | CASSSGWEQFF